Below, one TCR beta chain is given with its context. The antigen is unknown. These data are taken from a study of cytomegalovirus exposure and HLA in healthy donors. Study findings and constraints: Later, an analysis showed that TCR beta chains associated with HLA were more clonally expanded than others that were equally common.

The PCR had 60 Vbeta and 13 Jbeta primers. The protocol was immunoSEQ multiplex PCR, while the TCRdb copy is restricted to in-frame clones and leaves out a portion. The profile covers 95,000 to 150,000 clones, with about three quarters appearing a single time and approximately 3.5% taken by the ten largest. The sequence was obtained from a woman aged 25-40 years in good health and CMV-seropositive. Sequenced sample: PBMCs.

CDR3 sequence (DNA): TGTGCCAGCAGCGTGAGCCACTCTGGAAACACCATATATTTT. Translated, it gives CASSVSHSGNTIYF. This chain links TRBV9 with TRBJ1-3; D is unresolved. Trimming took 2 bases from V and 0 from J, leaving 6 bases between them. The CDR3 sequence is 14 residues long. Per the germline V gene, CDR1 is SGDLS and CDR2 is YYNGEE.